This is a list of T cell receptor beta chains from one sample in a study of graft-versus-host responses after intestinal transplantation. Produced via immunoSEQ multiplex PCR; TCRdb's table is partial and in-frame only. The data show 130,000 to 150,000 clones, around 90% seen once. No antigen has been assigned to these receptors. Here the sequenced sample was unstimulated CD4+ T cells sorted from spleen or lymph node cells, taken before intestinal transplant. These receptor sequences come from a human donor who received an intestinal transplant. The CDR3 runs from the conserved cysteine through the conserved F or W.

V: TRBV4-3; J: TRBJ2-1; CDR3: CASSQDWGTGARYNEQFF
V: TRBV5-1; J: TRBJ1-4; CDR3: CASSPVEGVEGKLFF
V: TRBV28; J: TRBJ2-7; CDR3: CASSLVGASYEQYF
V: TRBV6-5; J: TRBJ1-5; CDR3: CASRVTGDNQPQHF
V: TRBV28; J: NA; CDR3: CATHSDFHEQYF
V: TRBV5-1; J: TRBJ2-2; CDR3: CASARAGTGELFF
V: TRBV6-4; J: TRBJ2-7; CDR3: CASSDSVPSSYEQYF
V: TRBV9; J: TRBJ2-1; CDR3: CASSRLAGSSYNEQFF
V: TRBV28; J: TRBJ1-1; CDR3: CASRPGQGFSEAFF
V: TRBV12-5; J: TRBJ2-7; CDR3: CASASPRGCYEQYF
V: TRBV6-5; J: TRBJ1-2; CDR3: CASSYDLYGYTF
V: TRBV4-3; J: TRBJ2-3; CDR3: CASSQDLPRAAISTDTQYF
V: TRBV28; J: TRBJ1-2; CDR3: CASSEWRGYGYTF
V: TRBV19; J: TRBJ1-1; CDR3: CASSMDPMMDRGFF
V: TRBV10-3; J: TRBJ2-3; CDR3: CAISESHRTELTDTQYF
V: TRBV15; J: TRBJ2-3; CDR3: CATSRDFQGLASDTQYF
V: TRBV7-7; J: TRBJ2-3; CDR3: CASSFTSGSTDTQYF
V: TRBV5-1; J: TRBJ2-1; CDR3: CASSLGQTYNEQFF
V: TRBV9; J: TRBJ2-3; CDR3: CASSVAAGTDTQYF
V: TRBV2; J: TRBJ1-1; CDR3: CASSYLGMNTEAFF
V: TRBV6-5; J: TRBJ2-7; CDR3: CASSSGTSLYEQYF
V: TRBV5-1; J: TRBJ2-7; CDR3: CASSLDRAGPYEQYF
V: TRBV28; J: TRBJ2-6; CDR3: CASSQQRGFGANVLTF
V: TRBV28; J: TRBJ1-3; CDR3: CASSPRLNTIYF
V: TRBV30; J: TRBJ2-3; CDR3: CAWRGTNSGSWGGF
V: TRBV19; J: TRBJ1-2; CDR3: CASSIRAGGYGYTF
V: TRBV5-8; J: TRBJ1-4; CDR3: CASSLSRRNEKLFF
V: TRBV2; J: TRBJ1-1; CDR3: CASSDATEFEAFF
V: TRBV18; J: TRBJ2-5; CDR3: CASSPVSGIGQETQYF
V: TRBV27; J: TRBJ2-4; CDR3: CASSLSGGQTLAKNIQYF
V: TRBV19; J: TRBJ2-1; CDR3: CASSGGPYNEQFF
V: TRBV5-5; J: TRBJ2-5; CDR3: CASSLGLAGPGVGTQYF
V: TRBV4-1; J: TRBJ2-7; CDR3: CASSQGNRVRGEQYF
V: TRBV4-2; J: NA; CDR3: CASSQPAGTTADEQYF
V: TRBV28; J: TRBJ2-7; CDR3: CASSLLGIYEQYF
V: TRBV7-7; J: TRBJ2-5; CDR3: CASSPQGQETQYF
V: TRBV28; J: TRBJ1-2; CDR3: CASSLKGSLNYGYTF